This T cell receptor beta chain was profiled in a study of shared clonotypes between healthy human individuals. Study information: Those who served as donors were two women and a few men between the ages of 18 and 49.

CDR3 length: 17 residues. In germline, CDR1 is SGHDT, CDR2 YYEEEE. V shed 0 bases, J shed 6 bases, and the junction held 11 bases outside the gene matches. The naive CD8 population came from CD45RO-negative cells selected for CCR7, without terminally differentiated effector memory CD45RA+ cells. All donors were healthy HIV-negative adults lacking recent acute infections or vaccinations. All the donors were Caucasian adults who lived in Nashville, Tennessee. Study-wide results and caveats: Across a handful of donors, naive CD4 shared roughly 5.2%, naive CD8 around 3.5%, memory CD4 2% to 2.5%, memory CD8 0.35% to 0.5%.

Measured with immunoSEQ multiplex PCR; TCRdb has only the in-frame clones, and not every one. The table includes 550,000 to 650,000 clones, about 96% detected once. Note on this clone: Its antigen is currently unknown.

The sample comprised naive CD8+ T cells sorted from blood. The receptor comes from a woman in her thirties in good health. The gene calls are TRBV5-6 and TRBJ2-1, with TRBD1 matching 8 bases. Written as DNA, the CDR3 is TGTGCCAGCAGCTTGGAGCCGCTGGACAGGGAATCCAATGAGCAGTTCTTC. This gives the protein CASSLEPLDRESNEQFF.